The 25 T cell receptor beta chains presented below share a single source sample, sequenced in a study of T cell responses to AZD1222 COVID-19 vaccine (dated by TCRdb to the early 2020s). Library method: the immunoSEQ multiplex PCR assay. TCRdb took over this immuneACCESS table, retaining in-frame rearrangements with V and J assigned. Such tables are incomplete; in checked studies, under half of the missing clones stem from an unresolved V gene, and the remainder is unexplained. This sample lists about 42,000 clones; roughly 83% were detected once. About a sixth of the sample comes from the top ten. Explained via the paper, the time point label denotes: about 28 days (+/-7) after the second vaccine dose. The sequenced sample was peripheral blood, obtained 28 days after the second AZD1222 dose. Receptors were obtained from an adult who received the AZD1222 COVID-19 vaccine.

The rearrangement joins TRBV18 to TRBJ1-6; D gene uncertain. Germline lookup yields CDR1 KGHSH and CDR2 LQKENI. CDR3 size: 14 residues. V shed 2 bases and J shed 7 bases, with 9 bases lying between them. CDR3 in amino acids: CASSPTRANSPLHF. Here the CDR3 DNA reads TGTGCCAGCTCACCAACAAGGGCGAATTCACCCCTCCACTTT.

The genes are TRBV13 and TRBJ1-2, with 8 bases lining up with TRBD1. J was trimmed by 6 bases and V by 0 bases; bases with no gene match: 3. In germline, CDR1 is PRHDT, CDR2 FYEKMQ (reference sequence). The CDR3 totals 14 residues. The CDR3 region is CASSLGQGADGYTF. CDR3 coding DNA: TGTGCCAGCAGCTTAGGGCAGGGGGCGGATGGCTACACCTTC.

The J gene is TRBJ2-6, the V gene TRBV7-8; unclear D gene. The V gene's germline CDR1 is SGHVS and CDR2 FQNEAQ. This CDR3 is built from 15 residues. Between the trimmed V and J ends, which lost 2 bases and 0 bases, there was a span of 5 bases. The CDR3 here is CASSLLLSGANVLTF. CDR3 nucleotides: TGTGCCAGCAGCTTATTGCTCTCTGGGGCCAACGTCCTGACTTTC.

V usage is TRBV7-3 and J usage is TRBJ2-3; D may be TRBD1 (5 bases). The CDR3 runs 14 residues. V dropped 0 bases and J dropped 2 bases, with 6 bases sitting between them. Germline CDR1 and CDR2: SGHTA and FQGTGA. CDR3 amino acids: CASSLTQDTDTQYF. The CDR3 DNA is TGTGCCAGCAGCTTAACACAGGACACAGATACGCAGTATTTT.

The rearrangement joins TRBV28 to TRBJ2-7; no firm D call. CDR1 and CDR2 from the germline V gene are MDHEN and SYDVKM. Trimming pared 8 bases from V and 2 bases from J, leaving 13 bases between. The CDR3 is made up of 13 amino acids. The CDR3 nucleotides read TGTGCCAGCGGACGCAGCCCTCCCTACGAGCAGTACTTC. This translates into CASGRSPPYEQYF.

The chain is built from TRBV3-1 (or the pseudogene TRBV3-2) and TRBJ1-2; 8 bases match TRBD1. With V trimmed by 2 bases and J by 8 bases, 4 bases remained unmatched. CDR1 is LGHDT and CDR2 is YNNKEL in the germline V gene (reference sequence). The CDR3 is made up of 13 amino acids. In DNA, the CDR3 is TGTGCCAGCAGCCAAAGGACAGGGTTGGGCTACACCTTC. It translates to CASSQRTGLGYTF.

This clone has more than one count but fewer than ten. The chain couples TRBV7-9 to TRBJ2-1; perhaps TRBD1 as D (6 bases). Trimming shortened V by 5 bases and J by 7 bases, and 15 bases separated the two germline ends. CDR3 length: 14 residues. Germline V gives CDR1 SEHNR, CDR2 FQNEAQ (reference sequence). For the CDR3, the DNA is TGTGCCAGCAGCCCTCTACAGGGTCGGAATGAGCAGTTCTTC. Protein product: CASSPLQGRNEQFF.

This CDR3 reads CASSLAGGLSGNTIYF. CDR3 DNA sequence: TGCGCCAGCAGCTTGGCTGGGGGCCTCTCTGGAAACACCATATATTTT. The chain is built from TRBV5-1 and TRBJ1-3, with D perhaps TRBD1 (6 bases). Germline V CDR1 and CDR2: SGHRS, YFSETQ. The CDR3 extends over 16 amino acids. With 0 bases removed from V and 0 bases from J, the gap between germline ends came to 10 bases.

This chain uses TRBV7-2 with TRBJ1-1; TRBD1 aligns across 9 bases. In germline, CDR1 is SGHTA, CDR2 FQGNSA. The CDR3 has 14 residues. With 3 bases clipped from V and 5 bases from J, the junction kept 4 bases outside the gene matches. The CDR3 DNA follows: TGTGCCAGCAGCTTGCGGACAGGGGTTACTGAAGCTTTCTTT. Its protein is CASSLRTGVTEAFF.

CDR3 sequence: CASSSSGGAAYEQYF. DNA of the CDR3: TGTGCCAGCTCATCAAGCGGGGGGGCCGCGTACGAGCAGTACTTC. The chain employs TRBV18 and TRBJ2-7; TRBD2 matches 10 bases. The V and J ends lost 5 bases and 4 bases, in that order; junction bases with no gene match: 8. The CDR3 contains 15 residues. Germline CDR1 and CDR2: KGHSH and LQKENI.

The chain has TRBV9 and TRBJ2-7; D tentatively reads TRBD1 or TRBD2 (6 bases each). CDR1 is SGDLS and CDR2 is YYNGEE in the germline V gene. The CDR3 has 14 amino acids. Trimming removed 4 bases from V and 5 bases from J, with 16 bases in between. For the CDR3, the DNA is TGTGCCAGCAGCCCTAATAGAGGGGGGCACGAGCAGTACTTC. It yields the protein CASSPNRGGHEQYF.

V usage is TRBV5-1 and J usage is TRBJ2-2; TRBD2 matches 13 bases. This CDR3 region has 16 residues. CDR1 is SGHRS, CDR2 YFSETQ, per germline. The trim removed 5 bases at V and 3 bases at J, leaving 4 bases unmatched. CDR3 sequence: CASSWGLAGYTGELFF. The CDR3 DNA reads as TGCGCCAGCAGTTGGGGACTAGCGGGGTACACCGGGGAGCTGTTTTTT.

The rearrangement uses TRBV6-1 and TRBJ1-2; the match to TRBD1 covers 7 bases. This CDR3 is built from 14 residues. The junction had 4 bases not matched to a gene; V was cut back by 2 bases and J by 4 bases. Germline CDR1 and CDR2: MNHNS and SASEGT. CDR3 sequence reads: CASSEMRDSYGYTF. Written as DNA, the CDR3 is TGTGCCAGCAGTGAAATGAGGGACAGCTATGGCTACACCTTC.

This rearrangement joins TRBV2 to TRBJ1-1, with D unclear. Germline-derived CDR1 and CDR2 are SNHLY and FYNNEI. This CDR3 comprises 13 residues. The germline V and J ends were trimmed by 6 bases and 6 bases, with 14 bases remaining between them. The CDR3 DNA follows: TGTGCCAGCAGCTTGACAAATTTCGCTGAAGCTTTCTTT. Translating it yields CASSLTNFAEAFF.

The chain carries TRBV7-9 and TRBJ1-2; possible D gene TRBD1, 5 bases. The CDR3 consists of 15 residues. CDR1 is SEHNR and CDR2 is FQNEAQ in the germline V gene (reference sequence). The V end lost 3 bases, the J end lost 3 bases, and 14 bases lay between the germline ends. The chain's CDR3 is CASSLEPGTDYGYTF. Written as DNA, the CDR3 is TGTGCCAGCAGCTTGGAACCGGGGACTGACTATGGCTACACCTTC.

This clone was seen only a few times. The chain combines TRBV7-6 with TRBJ1-1, with D perhaps TRBD1 (5 bases). CDR3 size: 13 residues. V shed 2 bases and J shed 1 base, with 5 bases lying between them. Germline loops: CDR1 SGHVS, CDR2 FNYEAQ. In nucleotides, the CDR3 is TGTGCCAGCAGCTTACAGGGGAACACTGAAGCTTTCTTT. Translated, it gives CASSLQGNTEAFF.

CDR3 DNA: TGCAGCGTTACCGTGGCAGGGGGTAATCAGCCCCAGCATTTT. The encoded protein is CSVTVAGGNQPQHF. This sequence joins TRBV29-1 and TRBJ1-5, with 7 nucleotides matching TRBD1. This CDR3 is built from 14 residues. Germline CDR1 reads SQVTM; CDR2 reads ANQGSEA. V lost 5 bases and J lost 4; bases outside the gene matches: 8.

Comments on this clone: Germline and junction disagree at one end, which may indicate a read error. The chain combines TRBV5-4 with TRBJ1-2; a weak D match, TRBD1 (6 bases). The CDR3 runs 15 residues. Germline-derived CDR1 and CDR2 are SGHNT and YYREEE (reference sequence). The CDR3 protein is CASTLGTRTNYGYTF. CDR3 bases: TGTGCCAGCACCTTGGGGACACGCACTAACTATGGCTACACCTTC. The whole variable domain, filled in from reference TRBV5-4 and TRBJ1-2, reads ETGVTQSPTHLIKTRGQQVTLRCSSQSGHNTVSWYQQALGQGPQFIFQYYREEENGRGNFPPRFSGLQFPNYSSELNVNALELDDSALYLCASTLGTRTNYGYTFGSGTRLTVV.

The chain recombines TRBV6-4 with TRBJ2-2, with unresolved D. This CDR3 has 14 residues. Germline values: CDR1 MRHNA, CDR2 SNTAGT. V lost 2 bases and J 0 bases, leaving 4 bases between the germline ends. The CDR3 region has the DNA TGTGCCAGCAGTGACGTATCGAACACCGGGGAGCTGTTTTTT. Translation gives CASSDVSNTGELFF.

In its sample, this clone was seen once. This chain uses TRBV9 with TRBJ1-5, with 7 bases matching TRBD1. The germline CDR1 and CDR2 sequences are SGDLS and YYNGEE. Losses at the gene ends were 0 bases for V and 7 bases for J; bases not matched to a gene: 7. The CDR3 sequence is 15 residues long. CDR3 DNA: TGTGCCAGCAGCGTAGACTCGACAGGGTACCAGCCCCAGCATTTT. Amino acid sequence: CASSVDSTGYQPQHF.

V gene TRBV9 combines with J gene TRBJ2-3; D possibly corresponds to TRBD1 (6 bases). This CDR3 contains 15 residues. Germline-derived CDR1 and CDR2 are SGDLS and YYNGEE. V lost 2 bases to trimming and J lost 2 bases, with 12 bases between them. CDR3 loop: CASSVGTQYTDTQYF. In DNA form, the CDR3 reads TGTGCCAGCAGCGTCGGGACACAATACACAGATACGCAGTATTTT.

V usage is TRBV12-2 and J usage is TRBJ1-4. TRBV12-2 is recorded as a pseudogene. The CDR3 runs 16 residues. DNA of the CDR3: TGTGCAAGTCGCACACGCCCTCGGCCATATAATGAAAAACTGTTTTTT. The encoded protein is CASRTRPRPYNEKLFF.

The rearrangement links TRBV12-5 to TRBJ1-2, with 12 bases identical to TRBD1. This CDR3 has 18 residues. J lost 6 bases, V lost 6 bases, and 17 bases had no gene match. The germline CDR1 and CDR2 sequences are LGHNT and FRNRAP. The CDR3 here is CASGPPTGTGGSRNGYTF. Here the CDR3 DNA reads TGTGCTAGTGGCCCTCCGACCGGGACAGGGGGCTCTAGGAATGGCTACACCTTC.

J is TRBJ2-2 and V is TRBV7-2, with D hard to call. The length of the CDR3 is 14 residues. CDR1 is SGHTA, CDR2 FQGNSA, per germline. V lost 4 bases, J lost 5 bases, and 11 bases lay in between. CDR3 DNA: TGTGCCAGCAGCTACCTCTTGGGGACCGGGGAGCTGTTTTTT. It is translated as CASSYLLGTGELFF.

V gene TRBV27 combines with J gene TRBJ2-5; 11 bases line up with TRBD1. Germline V gene lookup returns CDR1 MNHEY and CDR2 SMNVEV (reference sequence). This CDR3 region has 15 residues. J was trimmed by 4 bases and V by 6 bases; bases with no gene match: 7. The CDR3 bases are TGTGCCAGCAGGAGACAGGGACAGGGGGGAGAGACCCAGTACTTC. Protein: CASRRQGQGGETQYF.